One and the same sample provided the 6 T cell receptor beta chains below, sequenced in a study of shared clonotypes between healthy human individuals (dated by TCRdb to the early 2020s). Libraries were made using the immunoSEQ multiplex PCR assay. Entries here come from immuneACCESS through TCRdb and include only in-frame sequences with V and J called. Some clones fail to appear in such tables; in the studies checked, an unresolved V gene covers under half of the shortfall, and the cause of the remainder is unknown. The sample records roughly 2 million clones, approximately 94% of which are singletons. About 0.13% of the sample is in the top ten clones. Material: naive CD4+ T cells sorted from blood. The label giving this sample's cell subset or site can be read as: CD45RA+ positively selected. These receptors were collected from a man younger than 30 in good health.

This clone was recorded only once. The rearrangement joins TRBV2 to TRBJ2-1; D gene uncertain. Germline values: CDR1 SNHLY, CDR2 FYNNEI. The length of the CDR3 is 17 residues. V was cut by 0 bases and J by 3 bases, with 15 bases left in between. DNA for the CDR3: TGTGCCAGCAGTGAAGCTCCGCCGGCAGCTAGCTACAATGAGCAGTTCTTC. It is translated as CASSEAPPAASYNEQFF.

The rearrangement uses TRBV10-3 and TRBJ2-7; TRBD2 agrees at 14 bases. There are 15 residues in the CDR3. V was pared by 10 bases and J by 2 bases, with 7 bases of the junction left unmatched. From germline, CDR1 is ENHRY and CDR2 SYGVKD. The CDR3 here is CATGLAGATAYEQYF. CDR3 sequence (DNA): TGTGCCACGGGACTAGCGGGGGCCACCGCCTACGAGCAGTACTTC.

The chain links TRBV4-1 to TRBJ1-2; tentatively, D is TRBD1 (6 bases). Per germline, CDR1 MGHRA and CDR2 YSYEKL. The CDR3 sequence is 16 residues long. Trimming took off 4 bases at V and 2 bases at J, with 17 bases between the two ends. DNA for the CDR3: TGCGCCAGCAGCCTAGGAAGTTTGGGGGCCAACTATGGCTACACCTTC. Translating gives CASSLGSLGANYGYTF.

V gene TRBV2 combines with J gene TRBJ2-7, with D unresolved. Trimming stripped 10 bases from V and 4 bases from J, with 26 bases between. Germline assignment: CDR1 SNHLY and CDR2 FYNNEI. The CDR3 consists of 16 residues. DNA of the CDR3: TGTGCCATCTCCCTCGTCGGCCCCATAAATGGGTACGAGCAGTACTTC. Translating it yields CAISLVGPINGYEQYF.

A remark on this clone: The same CDR3 is also encoded by other DNA sequences in this sample. V and J are TRBV28 and TRBJ1-2, with D perhaps matching TRBD1 (5 bases). This CDR3 contains 12 residues. CDR1 and CDR2 (germline): MDHEN, SYDVKM. V shed 6 bases and J shed 3 bases, with 8 bases lying between them. This chain's CDR3 is CASSGTDYGYTF. CDR3 coding DNA: TGTGCCAGCAGCGGGACCGACTATGGCTACACCTTC.

This clone has more than one count but fewer than ten. V usage is TRBV2 and J usage is TRBJ2-2; TRBD1 agrees at 7 bases. The CDR3 contains 16 residues. With 8 bases clipped from V and 5 bases from J, the junction kept 14 bases outside the gene matches. The V gene's germline CDR1 is SNHLY and CDR2 FYNNEI. The CDR3 DNA follows: TGTGCCAGCCATCGTTACTTCGGACAGGAGACCGGGGAGCTGTTTTTT. It codes for CASHRYFGQETGELFF.